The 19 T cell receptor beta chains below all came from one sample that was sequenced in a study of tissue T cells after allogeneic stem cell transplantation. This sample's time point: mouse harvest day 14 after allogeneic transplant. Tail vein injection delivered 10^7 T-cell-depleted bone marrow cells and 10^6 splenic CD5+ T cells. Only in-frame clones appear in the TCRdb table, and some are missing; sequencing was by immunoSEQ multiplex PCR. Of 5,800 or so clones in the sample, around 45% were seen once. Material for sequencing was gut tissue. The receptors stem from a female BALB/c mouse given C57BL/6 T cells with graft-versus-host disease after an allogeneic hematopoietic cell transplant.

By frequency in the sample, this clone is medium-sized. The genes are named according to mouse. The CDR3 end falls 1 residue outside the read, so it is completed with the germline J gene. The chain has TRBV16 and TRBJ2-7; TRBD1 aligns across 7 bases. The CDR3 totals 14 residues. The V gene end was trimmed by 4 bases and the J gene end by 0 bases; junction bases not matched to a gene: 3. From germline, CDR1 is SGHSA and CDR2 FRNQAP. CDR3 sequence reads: CASSSTGSSYEQYF. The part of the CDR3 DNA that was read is TGTGCAAGCAGCTCGACAGGGAGCTCCTATGAACAGTAC.

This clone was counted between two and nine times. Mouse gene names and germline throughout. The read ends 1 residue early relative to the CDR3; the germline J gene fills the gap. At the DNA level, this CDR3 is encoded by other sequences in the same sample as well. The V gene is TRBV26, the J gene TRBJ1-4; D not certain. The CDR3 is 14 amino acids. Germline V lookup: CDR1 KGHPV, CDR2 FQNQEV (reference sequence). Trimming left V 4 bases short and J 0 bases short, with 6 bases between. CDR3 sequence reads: CASSPTISNERLFF. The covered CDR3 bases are TGTGCCAGCAGTCCGACAATTTCCAACGAAAGATTATTT.

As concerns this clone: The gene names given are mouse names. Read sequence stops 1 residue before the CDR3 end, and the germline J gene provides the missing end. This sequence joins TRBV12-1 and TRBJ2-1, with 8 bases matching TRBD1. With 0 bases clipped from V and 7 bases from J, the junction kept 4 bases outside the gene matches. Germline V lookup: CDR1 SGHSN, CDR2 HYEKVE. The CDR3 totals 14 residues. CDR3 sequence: CASSLLDRDAEQFF. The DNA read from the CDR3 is TGTGCCAGCTCTCTCCTGGACAGGGACGCTGAGCAGTTC.

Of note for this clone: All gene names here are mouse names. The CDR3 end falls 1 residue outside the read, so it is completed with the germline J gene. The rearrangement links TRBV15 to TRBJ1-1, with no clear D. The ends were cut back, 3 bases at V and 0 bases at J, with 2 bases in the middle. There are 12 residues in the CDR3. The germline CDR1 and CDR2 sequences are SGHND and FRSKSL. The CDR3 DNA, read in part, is TGTGCCAGCAGTTTTTCAAACACAGAAGTCTTC. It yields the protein CASSFSNTEVF. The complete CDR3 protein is CASSFSNTEVFF.

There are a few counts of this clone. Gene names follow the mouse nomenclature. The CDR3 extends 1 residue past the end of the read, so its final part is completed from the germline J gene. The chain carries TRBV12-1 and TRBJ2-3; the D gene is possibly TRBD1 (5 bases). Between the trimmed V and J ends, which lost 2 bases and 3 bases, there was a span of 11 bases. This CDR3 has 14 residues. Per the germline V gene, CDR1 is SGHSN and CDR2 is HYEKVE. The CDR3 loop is CASSPSSGAETLYF. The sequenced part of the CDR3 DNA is TGTGCCAGCTCTCCTTCTTCAGGGGCAGAAACGCTGTAT.

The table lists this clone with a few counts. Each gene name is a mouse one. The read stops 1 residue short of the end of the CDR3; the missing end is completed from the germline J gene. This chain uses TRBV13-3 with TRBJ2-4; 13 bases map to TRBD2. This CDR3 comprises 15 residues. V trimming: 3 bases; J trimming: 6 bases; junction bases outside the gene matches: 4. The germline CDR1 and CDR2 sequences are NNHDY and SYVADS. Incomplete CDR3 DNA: TGTGCCAGCAGTGGGACTGGGGGGGCGCGGAACACCTTGTAC. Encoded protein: CASSGTGGARNTLY. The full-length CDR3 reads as CASSGTGGARNTLYF.

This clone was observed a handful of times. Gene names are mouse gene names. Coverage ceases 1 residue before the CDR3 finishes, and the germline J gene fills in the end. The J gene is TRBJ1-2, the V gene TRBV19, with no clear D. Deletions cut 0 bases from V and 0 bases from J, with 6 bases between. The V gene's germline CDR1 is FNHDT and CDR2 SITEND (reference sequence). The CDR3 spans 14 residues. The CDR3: CASSIGFANSDYTF. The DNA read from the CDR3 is TGTGCCAGCAGTATAGGGTTTGCAAACTCCGACTACACC.

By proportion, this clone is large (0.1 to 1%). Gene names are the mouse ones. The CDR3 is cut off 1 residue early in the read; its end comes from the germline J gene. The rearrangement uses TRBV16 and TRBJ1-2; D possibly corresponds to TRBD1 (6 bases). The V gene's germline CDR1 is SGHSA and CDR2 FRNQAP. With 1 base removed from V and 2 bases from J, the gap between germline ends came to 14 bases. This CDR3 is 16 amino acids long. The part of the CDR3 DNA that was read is TGTGCAAGCAGCTTAGCCCTCCGGGACATCAACTCCGACTACACC. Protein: CASSLALRDINSDYT. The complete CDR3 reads CASSLALRDINSDYTF.

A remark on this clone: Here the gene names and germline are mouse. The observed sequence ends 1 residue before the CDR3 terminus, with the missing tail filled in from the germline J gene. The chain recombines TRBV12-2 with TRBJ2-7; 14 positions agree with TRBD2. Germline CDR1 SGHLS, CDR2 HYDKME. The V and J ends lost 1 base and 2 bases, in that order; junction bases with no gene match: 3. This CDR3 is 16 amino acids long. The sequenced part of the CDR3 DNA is TGTGCCAGCTCTCTTGGGACTGGGGGGGCCCCCTATGAACAGTAC. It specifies CASSLGTGGAPYEQY. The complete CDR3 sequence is CASSLGTGGAPYEQYF.

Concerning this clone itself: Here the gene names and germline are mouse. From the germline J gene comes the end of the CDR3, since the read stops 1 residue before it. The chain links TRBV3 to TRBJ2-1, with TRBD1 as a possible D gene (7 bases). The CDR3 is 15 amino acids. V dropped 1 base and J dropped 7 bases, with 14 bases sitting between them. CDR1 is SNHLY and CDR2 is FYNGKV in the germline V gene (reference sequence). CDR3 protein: CASSLVEGAPAEQFF. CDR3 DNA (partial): TGTGCCAGCAGCTTAGTCGAGGGGGCGCCGGCTGAGCAGTTC.

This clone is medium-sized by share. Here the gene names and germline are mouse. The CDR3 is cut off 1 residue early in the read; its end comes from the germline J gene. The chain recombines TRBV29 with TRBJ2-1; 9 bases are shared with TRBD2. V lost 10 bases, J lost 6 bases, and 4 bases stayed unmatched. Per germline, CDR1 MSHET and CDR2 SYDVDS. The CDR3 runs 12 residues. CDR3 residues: CAITGGIAEQFF. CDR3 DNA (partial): TGTGCTATAACTGGGGGGATTGCTGAGCAGTTC.

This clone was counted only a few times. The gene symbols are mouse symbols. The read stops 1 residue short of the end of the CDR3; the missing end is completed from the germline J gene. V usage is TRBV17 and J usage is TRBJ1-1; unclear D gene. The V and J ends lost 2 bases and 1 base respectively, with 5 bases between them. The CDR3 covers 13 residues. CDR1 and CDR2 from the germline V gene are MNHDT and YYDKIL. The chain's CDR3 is CASSRWGNTEVFF. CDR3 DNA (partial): TGTGCTAGCAGTAGATGGGGGAACACAGAAGTCTTC.

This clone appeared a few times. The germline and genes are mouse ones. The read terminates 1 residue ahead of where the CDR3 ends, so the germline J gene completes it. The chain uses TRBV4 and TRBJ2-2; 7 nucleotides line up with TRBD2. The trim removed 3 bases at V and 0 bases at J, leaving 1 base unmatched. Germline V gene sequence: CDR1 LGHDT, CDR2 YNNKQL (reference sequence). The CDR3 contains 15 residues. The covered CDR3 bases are TGTGCCAGCAGCTATCTGGGGGCAAACACCGGGCAGCTCTAC. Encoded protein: CASSYLGANTGQLY. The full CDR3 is CASSYLGANTGQLYF.

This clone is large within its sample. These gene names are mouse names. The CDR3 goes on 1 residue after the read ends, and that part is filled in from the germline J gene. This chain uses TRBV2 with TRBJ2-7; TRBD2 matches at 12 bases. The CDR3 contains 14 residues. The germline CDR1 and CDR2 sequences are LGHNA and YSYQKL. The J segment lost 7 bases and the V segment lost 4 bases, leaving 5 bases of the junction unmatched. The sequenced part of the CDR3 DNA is TGTGCCAGCAGCCCGACTGGGGGGGCGAGGGAACAGTAC. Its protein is CASSPTGGAREQY. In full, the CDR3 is CASSPTGGAREQYF.

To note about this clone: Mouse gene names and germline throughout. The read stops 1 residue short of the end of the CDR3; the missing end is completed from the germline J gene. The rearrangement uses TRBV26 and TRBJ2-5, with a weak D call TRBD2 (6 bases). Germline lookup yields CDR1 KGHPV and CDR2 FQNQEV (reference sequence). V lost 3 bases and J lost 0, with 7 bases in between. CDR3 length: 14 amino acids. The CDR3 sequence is CASSLWGNQDTQYF. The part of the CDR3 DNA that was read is TGTGCCAGCAGTCTCTGGGGAAACCAAGACACCCAGTAC.

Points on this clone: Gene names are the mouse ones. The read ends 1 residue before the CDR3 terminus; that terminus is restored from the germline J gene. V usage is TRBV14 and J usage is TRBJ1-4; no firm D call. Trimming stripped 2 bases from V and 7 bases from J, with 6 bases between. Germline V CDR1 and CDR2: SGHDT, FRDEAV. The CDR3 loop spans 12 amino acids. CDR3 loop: CASSLRPERLFF. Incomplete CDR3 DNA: TGTGCCAGCAGTTTACGGCCCGAAAGATTATTT.

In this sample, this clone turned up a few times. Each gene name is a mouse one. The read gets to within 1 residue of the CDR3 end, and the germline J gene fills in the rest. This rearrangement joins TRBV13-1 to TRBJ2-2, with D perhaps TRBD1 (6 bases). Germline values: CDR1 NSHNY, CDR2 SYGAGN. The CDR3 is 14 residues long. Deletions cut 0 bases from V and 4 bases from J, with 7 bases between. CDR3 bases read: TGTGCCAGCAGTGATGCAGGGGCCACCGGGCAGCTCTAC. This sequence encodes CASSDAGATGQLY. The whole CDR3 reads CASSDAGATGQLYF.

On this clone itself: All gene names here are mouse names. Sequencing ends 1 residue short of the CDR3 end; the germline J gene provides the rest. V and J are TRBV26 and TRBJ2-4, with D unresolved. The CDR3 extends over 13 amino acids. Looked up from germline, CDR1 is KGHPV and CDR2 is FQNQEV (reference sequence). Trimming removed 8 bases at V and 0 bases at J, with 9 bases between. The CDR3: CASGRNSQNTLYF. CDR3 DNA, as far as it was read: TGTGCCAGCGGTAGAAATAGTCAAAACACCTTGTAC.

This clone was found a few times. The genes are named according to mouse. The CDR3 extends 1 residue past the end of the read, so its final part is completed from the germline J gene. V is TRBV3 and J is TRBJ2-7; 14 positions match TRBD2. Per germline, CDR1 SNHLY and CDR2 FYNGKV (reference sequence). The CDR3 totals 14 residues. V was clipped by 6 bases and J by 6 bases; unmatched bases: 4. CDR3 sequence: CASSPGTGGAEQYF. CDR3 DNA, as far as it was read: TGTGCCAGCAGTCCCGGGACTGGGGGGGCTGAACAGTAC.